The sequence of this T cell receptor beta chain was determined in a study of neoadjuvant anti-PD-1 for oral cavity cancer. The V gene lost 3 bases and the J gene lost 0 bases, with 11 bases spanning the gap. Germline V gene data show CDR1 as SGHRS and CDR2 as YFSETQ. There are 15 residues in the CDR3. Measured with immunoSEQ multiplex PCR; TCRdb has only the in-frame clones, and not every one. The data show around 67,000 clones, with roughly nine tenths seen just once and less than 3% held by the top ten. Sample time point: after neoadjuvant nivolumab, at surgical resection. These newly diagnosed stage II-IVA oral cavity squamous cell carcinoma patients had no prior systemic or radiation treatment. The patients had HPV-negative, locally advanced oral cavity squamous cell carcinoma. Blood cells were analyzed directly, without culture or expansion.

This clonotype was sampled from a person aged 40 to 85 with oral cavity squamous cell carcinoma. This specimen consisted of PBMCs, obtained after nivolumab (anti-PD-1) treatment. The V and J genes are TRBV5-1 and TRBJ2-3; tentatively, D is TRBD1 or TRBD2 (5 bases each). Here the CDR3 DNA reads TGCGCCAGCAGCTCCTCGGGACCGAGCACAGATACGCAGTATTTT. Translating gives CASSSSGPSTDTQYF.